This TCR beta chain is from a study of human CD8 memory T cell subsets (dated by TCRdb to about 2020). Regarding the study in general: The clonal relationships among stem-like (TSTEM), progenitor exhausted-like (TPEX) and effector memory CD8+ T cell subsets were assessed by comparing the TCRbeta repertoires of these subsets. Six donors each provided TSTEM, TPEX and effector memory subsets, and TCRbeta repertoires were obtained from all six.

Peripheral blood mononuclear cells were isolated from healthy donor buffy coats by density gradient separation. The study enriched total CD8+ T cells through negative magnetic separation using EasySep or MojoSort CD8+ T cell isolation kits. An RNeasy Mini Kit was used to extract total RNA from duplicate vials of some 150,000 sorted CD8+ T cells per subset. PBMCs were used either fresh or after cryopreservation in fetal bovine serum containing 10% DMSO. Fluorescence-activated cell sorting on a FACSAria III was used to sort the CD8+ T cell subsets to purity. Taken from cysteine to phenylalanine, the CDR3 has 16 residues. DNA for this receptor is not on file. CDR1 and CDR2 (MNHEY, SMNVEV) derive from the germline V gene (reference sequence). Sequencing instrument: NextSeq 550. A Human TCR Profiling Kit was used to prepare UMI-labeled 5' RACE TCRbeta libraries. Every TCRbeta library was prepared in parallel with an identical number of PCR cycles. The study's processing was this. Each TCRbeta library contained between about 3,000 and 18,000 functional CDR3beta clonotypes. MIGEC 1.2.9 handled UMI extraction and consensus assembly, with a minimum of three reads required per UMI. MiXCR 3.0.3 was used to extract in-frame CDR3beta repertoires. After each sample was downsampled to 42,000 randomly selected UMIs, diversity metrics were computed in VDJtools 1.2.1. Repertoire overlap metrics D, R and F2 were calculated in VDJtools for the top 3,000 clones of each sample pair. After TCRdb reprocessed the reads, each CDR3 protein sequence was kept as one row, without DNA. It is TCRdb's table, rather than the study itself, that gives the V and J calls and clone size. The sample's clone listing holds about 5,000 distinct CDR3 sequences. The ten biggest clones cover 25% to 30% of the sample.

Summary of the overall study and its limitations: Only TCRbeta chains were sequenced, and repertoire comparisons were based on several donors, with testing performed by paired t-tests and Bonferroni correction. Chao1 estimates suggested greater repertoire diversity in TSTEM than in TPEX subsets, potentially reflecting a broader range of specificities. Clonotypes were shared with effector memory cells by both stem-like subsets, but only minimal overlap was found between TSTEM and TPEX repertoires, suggesting distinct antigen spectra. Normalized Shannon-Wiener diversity was similarly high in the TSTEM and TPEX subsets, while the effector memory subsets were comparatively less diverse.

This clonotype is medium-sized (0.01 to 0.1%) as judged by frequency; no count is noted. The specificity of this receptor is unknown. The sequence is built from TRBV27 and TRBJ2-4; absent DNA, TCRdb's TRBD2 call cannot be checked. Sample: CD8+ effector memory T cells (TEM) sorted from PBMCs. The label giving this sample's cell subset or site can be read as: effector memory CD8 T cells, CCR7- CD45RO+ CD95+. This clonotype was obtained from a human donor in good health. CDR3 region: CASSPGTTLAKNIQYF.